The sequence of this T cell receptor (beta chain) was determined in a study of human T cells and chemical hapten exposure. The J segment lost 4 bases and the V segment lost 1 base, leaving 1 base of the junction unmatched. CDR1 is SEHNR and CDR2 is FQNEAQ in the germline V gene (reference sequence). CDR3 size: 14 residues. The time point denotes: patch test 1, 2 weeks after DPC sensitization. The treatment was: therapeutic diphenylcyclopropenone sensitization with weekly scalp DPC. TCRdb analysed the RACE reads with MiXCR anew, one entry per CDR3 protein. The sample carries 75,000 to 100,000 distinct CDR3 sequences, roughly 10% recorded once.

The sequence was collected from a woman aged 55-75 years with alopecia areata. Some clones in this sample may be carry-over from other donors' samples. The chain employs TRBV7-9 and TRBJ1-2, with 9 bases lining up with TRBD1. The sequenced sample was whole blood, obtained in connection with sensitization to the hapten diphenylcyclopropenone (DPC). CDR3 region: CASSLVDRGYGYTF. Written as DNA, the CDR3 is TGTGCCAGCAGCTTAGTGGACAGGGGCTATGGCTACACCTTC.